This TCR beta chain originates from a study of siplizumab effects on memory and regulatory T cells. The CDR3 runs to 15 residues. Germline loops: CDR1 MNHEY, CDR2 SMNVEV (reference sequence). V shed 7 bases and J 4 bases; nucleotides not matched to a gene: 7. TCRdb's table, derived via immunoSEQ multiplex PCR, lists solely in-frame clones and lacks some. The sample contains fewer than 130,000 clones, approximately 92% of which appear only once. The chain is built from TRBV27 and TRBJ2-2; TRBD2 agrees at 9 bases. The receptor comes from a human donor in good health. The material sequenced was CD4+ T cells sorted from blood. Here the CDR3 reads CASNFLAGTTGELFF. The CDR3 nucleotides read TGTGCCAGCAATTTTCTAGCGGGAACCACCGGGGAGCTGTTTTTT.